Below are 16 T cell receptor beta chains sequenced from a single sample in a study of blood T cell repertoires in COVID-19. Repertoires were generated with immunoSEQ multiplex PCR, while TCRdb's copy carries only in-frame clones and drops some. The sample gives over 250,000 clones, about 85% of which show up once; roughly 4% is in the top ten. Sequencing was done on a sample of peripheral blood. These receptors all come from a man between 60 and 75 years old who had recovered from COVID-19.

CDR3 amino acids: CASSQDSYPRSSYEQYF. CDR3 coding DNA: TGCGCCAGCAGCCAAGATTCTTACCCGCGGAGCTCCTACGAGCAGTACTTC. The chain joins TRBV4-1 to TRBJ2-7; D gene uncertain. The CDR3 contains 17 residues. Trimming shortened V by 0 bases and J by 0 bases, and 15 bases separated the two germline ends. Germline CDR1 reads MGHRA; CDR2 reads YSYEKL.

This sequence joins TRBV7-6 and TRBJ2-2, with 7 positions matching TRBD2. The CDR3 spans 17 residues. The V segment lost 5 bases and the J segment 5 bases; nucleotides outside the gene matches: 14. Per the germline V gene, CDR1 is SGHVS and CDR2 is FNYEAQ. The CDR3 protein is CASSPQVGGLFTGELFF. The CDR3 region has the DNA TGTGCCAGCAGCCCCCAGGTCGGGGGGTTATTTACCGGGGAGCTGTTTTTT.

V is TRBV6-5 and J is TRBJ1-2; 8 bases map to TRBD1. The trim removed 2 bases at V and 7 bases at J, leaving 12 bases unmatched. The CDR3 totals 16 residues. Germline values: CDR1 MNHEY, CDR2 SVGAGI. The CDR3 bases are TGTGCCAGCAGTTACGGTCAGGCAGGGGGCGGACGTGGCTACACCTTC. It encodes CASSYGQAGGGRGYTF.

The rearrangement joins TRBV28 to TRBJ1-1, with TRBD1 matching over 7 bases. The V segment lost 1 base and the J segment 3 bases; nucleotides outside the gene matches: 2. The CDR3 sequence is 14 residues long. Germline assignment: CDR1 MDHEN and CDR2 SYDVKM. CDR3 in amino acids: CASSLSGGYTEAFF. The CDR3 DNA reads TGTGCCAGCAGTTTATCAGGGGGATACACTGAAGCTTTCTTT.

The rearrangement joins TRBV2 to TRBJ2-5; TRBD1 matches at 9 bases. The CDR3 is made up of 15 amino acids. The V and J ends lost 8 bases and 0 bases, in that order; junction bases with no gene match: 7. The germline CDR1 and CDR2 sequences are SNHLY and FYNNEI. As DNA, the CDR3 is TGTGCCAGCCAGACCGGGACAGGGTACCAAGAGACCCAGTACTTC. This encodes CASQTGTGYQETQYF.

This clone was seen more than once but under ten times. The chain is built from TRBV20-1 and TRBJ1-1; 9 bases are shared with TRBD1. Trimming cost V 3 bases and J 2 bases; bases outside gene matches: 7. The CDR3 loop spans 15 amino acids. CDR1 and CDR2 from the germline V gene are DFQATT and SNEGSKA (reference sequence). In DNA form, the CDR3 reads TGCAGTGCTAGTACGACAGGGGGTTTCAACACTGAAGCTTTCTTT. It is translated as CSASTTGGFNTEAFF.

The chain joins TRBV19 to TRBJ2-7; 11 bases are a match to TRBD1. Losses at the gene ends were 4 bases for V and 2 bases for J; bases not matched to a gene: 7. Germline V lookup: CDR1 LNHDA, CDR2 SQIVND (reference sequence). This CDR3 comprises 16 residues. As DNA, the CDR3 is TGTGCCAGTAGTACCGGGACAGGGGGACAGCCCTACGAGCAGTACTTC. Translating it yields CASSTGTGGQPYEQYF.

The chain uses TRBV4-2 and TRBJ1-1; 10 bases map to TRBD1. The V gene's germline CDR1 is LGHNA and CDR2 YNFKEQ. The CDR3 runs to 14 residues. The trim removed 4 bases at V and 5 bases at J, leaving 4 bases unmatched. The CDR3 protein is CASSPTGGRTEAFF. The CDR3 coding sequence is TGTGCCAGCAGCCCGACAGGGGGCCGGACTGAAGCTTTCTTT.

V is TRBV27 and J is TRBJ2-2; weak D call: TRBD1 (6 bases). Germline CDR1 and CDR2: MNHEY and SMNVEV (reference sequence). The CDR3 consists of 17 residues. V was clipped by 3 bases and J by 2 bases, with 16 bases between them. The CDR3 protein is CASSFYANRANTGELFF. The CDR3 nucleotides are TGTGCCAGCAGTTTCTACGCAAACAGGGCAAACACCGGGGAGCTGTTTTTT.

This clone appeared a few times. This chain joins TRBV4-2 and TRBJ2-2; the D gene is possibly TRBD2 (6 bases). V dropped 8 bases and J dropped 1 base, with 11 bases sitting between them. Germline V gene data show CDR1 as LGHNA and CDR2 as YNFKEQ. This CDR3 spans 14 amino acids. The CDR3 loop is CASRPGLNTGELFF. CDR3 bases: TGTGCCAGCCGCCCGGGACTGAACACCGGGGAGCTGTTTTTT.

The rearrangement joins TRBV5-4 to TRBJ1-1; maybe TRBD1 (6 bases). The CDR3 contains 15 residues. Deletions cut 4 bases from V and 1 base from J, with 14 bases between. The germline V gene has CDR1 SGHNT and CDR2 YYREEE (reference sequence). The CDR3 is CASSPKQGTNTEAFF. The CDR3 nucleotides read TGTGCCAGCAGCCCCAAGCAGGGGACGAACACTGAAGCTTTCTTT.

The V and J genes are TRBV27 and TRBJ1-6; 7 nucleotides match TRBD1. CDR1 and CDR2 from the germline V gene are MNHEY and SMNVEV (reference sequence). This CDR3 is built from 17 residues. Trimming cost V 5 bases and J 0 bases; bases outside gene matches: 7. CDR3 DNA sequence: TGTGCCAGCAGTAAGGACAGGCCTAGCTCCTATAATTCACCCCTCCACTTT. Protein sequence: CASSKDRPSSYNSPLHF.

J is TRBJ2-7 and V is TRBV6-2 or TRBV6-3, with TRBD2 matching over 9 bases. Germline CDR1 and CDR2: MNHEY and SVGEGT. The CDR3 runs to 16 residues. Losses at the gene ends were 0 bases for V and 3 bases for J; bases not matched to a gene: 6. The CDR3 spells CASSYSTASGDYEQYF. CDR3 nucleotide sequence: TGTGCCAGCAGTTACTCGACGGCTAGCGGGGACTACGAGCAGTACTTC.

The chain is built from TRBV4-2 and TRBJ2-7, with 12 bases fitting TRBD2. With 3 bases clipped from V and 3 bases from J, the junction kept 6 bases outside the gene matches. The CDR3 totals 16 residues. Looked up from germline, CDR1 is LGHNA and CDR2 is YNFKEQ. CDR3 DNA sequence: TGTGCCAGCAGCCAGAGGACTAGCGGGGAGTACTACGAGCAGTACTTC. Its protein product is CASSQRTSGEYYEQYF.

Remarks on this clone: Other DNA sequences in the same sample also yield this CDR3. The chain joins TRBV29-1 to TRBJ1-1, with D perhaps matching TRBD1 (6 bases). The V and J ends lost 4 bases and 4 bases respectively, with 10 bases between them. Germline CDR1 SQVTM, CDR2 ANQGSEA. This CDR3 has 12 residues. For the CDR3, the DNA is TGCAGCGTTGGGCGGGGGCCCACTGAAGCTTTCTTT. Translated: CSVGRGPTEAFF.

V is TRBV5-4 and J is TRBJ1-1; 11 positions match TRBD1. The CDR3 runs to 15 residues. CDR1 and CDR2 from the germline V gene are SGHNT and YYREEE (reference sequence). J was trimmed by 1 base and V by 4 bases; bases with no gene match: 3. CDR3 residues: CASSTGTGGNTEAFF. Written as DNA, the CDR3 is TGTGCCAGCAGCACCGGGACAGGGGGGAACACTGAAGCTTTCTTT. The full variable domain, its missing parts supplied by reference TRBV5-4 and TRBJ1-1, is ETGVTQSPTHLIKTRGQQVTLRCSSQSGHNTVSWYQQALGQGPQFIFQYYREEENGRGNFPPRFSGLQFPNYSSELNVNALELDDSALYLCASSTGTGGNTEAFFGQGTRLTVV.